These 9 T cell receptor beta chains were sequenced from one sample in a study of T cells in Graves' hyperthyroidism and ophthalmopathy. Amplified regions were TCR beta CDR3 sequences from RNA transcripts. HTBI primers drove first-round RT-PCR of the TCR CDR3. From the multiplex PCR reads, TCRdb called clonotypes with MiXCR, one entry per CDR3 protein. The table shows around 300,000 distinct CDR3 sequences, with about 15% occurring only once. The specimen sequenced was blood. The receptors originated from a woman between 45 and 65 years old with Graves' hyperthyroidism that later progressed to Graves' ophthalmopathy.

This clonotype was detected many times. The chain uses TRBV20-1 and TRBJ1-1, with D possibly TRBD1 on 5 matching bases. The germline gives CDR1 DFQATT, CDR2 SNEGSKA (reference sequence). This CDR3 spans 14 amino acids. The V end lost 6 bases, the J end lost 2 bases, and 16 bases lay between the germline ends. Written as DNA, the CDR3 is TGCAGTGCCAAGATCCGGGGCTACAACACTGAAGCTTTCTTT. It codes for CSAKIRGYNTEAFF.

Comment on this clonotype: With a much larger clone just one base away, this may be a read error. The chain is built from TRBV7-9 and TRBJ2-5; D might be TRBD1 (6 bases). Germline assignment: CDR1 SEHNR and CDR2 FQNEAQ (reference sequence). The CDR3 spans 16 residues. The CDR3 coding sequence is TGTGCCAGCAGCTTAGGGAGTACAGGGTTTGTGAAGACCCAGTGCTTC. Translation gives CASSLGSTGFVKTQCF.

The V call is TRBV19, the J call TRBJ2-6, with TRBD2 as a possible D gene (6 bases). Germline CDR1 LNHDA, CDR2 SQIVND (reference sequence). The CDR3 consists of 19 residues. Trimming left V 6 bases short and J 2 bases short, with 23 bases between. CDR3 protein: CASSRDPRDSPAGANVLTF. The CDR3 DNA reads TGTGCCAGTAGCCGAGACCCCCGGGACTCCCCCGCTGGGGCCAACGTCCTGACTTTC.

This clonotype occurred many times. The chain is built from TRBV28 and TRBJ2-7, with 7 bases that match TRBD2. Germline V gene sequence: CDR1 MDHEN, CDR2 SYDVKM. With 3 bases clipped from V and 2 bases from J, the junction kept 10 bases outside the gene matches. The CDR3 is 16 residues long. The CDR3 reads CASSFSGGRAPYEQYF. As DNA, the CDR3 is TGTGCCAGCAGTTTTTCTGGAGGGAGGGCCCCCTACGAGCAGTACTTC.

This clonotype was counted many times. This chain joins TRBV28 and TRBJ2-5; 11 bases fit TRBD2. The CDR3 has 16 residues. The trim removed 8 bases at V and 2 bases at J, leaving 10 bases unmatched. Germline loops: CDR1 MDHEN, CDR2 SYDVKM. The CDR3 here is CASGSGRAGRQETQYF. DNA of the CDR3: TGTGCCAGCGGTAGCGGGAGGGCCGGGAGGCAAGAGACCCAGTACTTC.

This clonotype showed up many times. The chain combines TRBV5-1 with TRBJ2-7, with 10 bases fitting TRBD2. Germline CDR1 reads SGHRS; CDR2 reads YFSETQ. The CDR3 runs to 16 residues. Trimming at V came to 4 bases and at J to 4 bases, leaving 11 bases not matched to a gene. CDR3 sequence: CASSQHQREGLYEQYF. CDR3 DNA: TGCGCCAGCAGCCAACATCAGCGGGAGGGCCTATACGAGCAGTACTTC.

The sample holds many counts of this clonotype. The chain carries TRBV28 and TRBJ1-1, with D possibly TRBD1 on 6 matching bases. The germline V and J ends were trimmed by 5 bases and 7 bases, with 11 bases remaining between them. CDR1 is MDHEN, CDR2 SYDVKM, per germline. The CDR3 contains 12 residues. CDR3 nucleotides: TGTGCCAGCAGTACACAGGGAGTTGAAGCTTTCTTT. Encoded protein: CASSTQGVEAFF.

V is TRBV28 and J is TRBJ2-3, with TRBD1 identical over 10 bases. Germline CDR1 reads MDHEN; CDR2 reads SYDVKM. This CDR3 comprises 12 residues. J gave up 8 bases and V 9 bases, and 5 bases lay outside the gene matches. The CDR3 loop reads CASGTGDRTQYF. The DNA for the CDR3 is TGTGCCAGTGGGACAGGGGATCGTACGCAGTATTTT.

This clonotype was counted between two and nine times. The V and J genes are TRBV4-2 and TRBJ2-7, with 10 bases identical to TRBD1. This CDR3 contains 16 residues. V dropped 0 bases and J dropped 6; count of bases not matched to a gene: 8. Germline V CDR1 and CDR2: LGHNA, YNFKEQ. The CDR3 region is CASSQEGPGQGFEQYF. In DNA form, the CDR3 reads TGTGCCAGCAGCCAAGAAGGACCGGGACAGGGGTTCGAGCAGTACTTC.